Presented here are 16 T cell receptor beta chains from one specimen sequenced in a study of shared clonotypes between healthy human individuals (dated by TCRdb to 2018 to 2021). Library prep was done by the immunoSEQ multiplex PCR assay. The source is immuneACCESS, and TCRdb retained only in-frame sequences with V and J called. Part of the clones is not carried over; for the studies checked, unresolved V genes explain less than half of this, and the remainder is unexplained. The sample includes under 2.5 million clones, with 85% to 95% observed a single time. The ten most abundant clones make up 0.37% of the sample. Sequenced material: naive CD4+ T cells from PBMCs. Taken with the paper, the label for cell subset or site translates to: CD45RA+ positively selected. Receptors were obtained from a man aged 18 to 30 in good health. Some clones in this sample may be carry-over from other donors' samples.

Points on this clone: This same CDR3 is encoded by further DNA sequences in the sample. The chain's CDR3 is CASSTSGNTIYF. DNA of the CDR3: TGTGCCAGCAGCACCTCTGGAAACACCATATATTTT. V usage is TRBV28 and J usage is TRBJ1-3; D is unclear. V lost 6 bases, J lost 0 bases, and 3 bases lay in between. The germline gives CDR1 MDHEN, CDR2 SYDVKM. This CDR3 spans 12 amino acids. The whole variable domain, remainder taken from reference TRBV28 and TRBJ1-3, is DVKVTQSSRYLVKRTGEKVFLECVQDMDHENMFWYRQDPGLGLRLIYFSYDVKMKEKGDIPEGYSVSREKKERFSLILESASTNQTSMYLCASSTSGNTIYFGEGSWLTVV.

V gene TRBV7-2 combines with J gene TRBJ2-1; 14 bases agree with TRBD2. Looked up from germline, CDR1 is SGHTA and CDR2 is FQGNSA. The J segment lost 6 bases and the V segment lost 3 bases, leaving 1 base of the junction unmatched. The CDR3 extends over 15 amino acids. CDR3 region: CASSLTSGRGNEQFF. The CDR3 DNA reads TGTGCCAGCAGCTTGACTAGCGGGAGGGGCAATGAGCAGTTCTTC.

The gene calls are TRBV7-9 and TRBJ2-2; TRBD1 matches 11 bases. In germline, CDR1 is SEHNR, CDR2 FQNEAQ (reference sequence). V was pared by 1 base and J by 6 bases, with 7 bases of the junction left unmatched. The CDR3 loop spans 17 amino acids. The CDR3 is CASSLGPPGQGAGELFF. CDR3 DNA sequence: TGTGCCAGCAGCTTAGGGCCACCGGGACAGGGGGCCGGGGAGCTGTTTTTT.

CDR3 DNA: TGCACCGGGCCGATGAACACTGAAGCTTTCTTT. It translates to CTGPMNTEAFF. The V and J genes are TRBV29-1 and TRBJ1-1; unclear D gene. CDR3 length: 11 residues. CDR1 and CDR2 from the germline V gene are SQVTM and ANQGSEA. Supplemented by reference TRBV29-1 and TRBJ1-1, the full variable domain reads SAVISQKPSRDICQRGTSLTIQCQVDSQVTMMFWYRQQPGQSLTLIATANQGSEATYESGFVIDKFPISRPNLTFSTLTVSNMSPEDSSIYLCTGPMNTEAFFGQGTRLTVV.

CDR3: CASSSTNTEAREAFF. Here the CDR3 DNA reads TGTGCCAGCAGTTCGACAAATACTGAGGCCCGTGAAGCTTTCTTT. This rearrangement joins TRBV7-3 to TRBJ1-1; no firm D call. The V and J ends lost 6 bases and 7 bases respectively, with 21 bases between them. The germline CDR1 and CDR2 sequences are SGHTA and FQGTGA. This CDR3 contains 15 residues.

A note on this clone: The junction does not match germline at one end; this may be a read error. V gene TRBV5-5 combines with J gene TRBJ2-7; D unresolved. The CDR3 sequence is 11 residues long. Germline values: CDR1 SGHKS, CDR2 YYEKEE (reference sequence). The CDR3 nucleotides are TGTGCCAGCAGCTTGTTCTTTGGGGTACACTTC. This codes for CASSLFFGVHF. The full variable domain, its missing parts supplied by reference TRBV5-5 and TRBJ2-7, is DAGVTQSPTHLIKTRGQQVTLRCSPISGHKSVSWYQQVLGQGPQFIFQYYEKEERGRGNFPDRFSARQFPNYSSELNVNALLLGDSALYLCASSLFFGVHFGPGTRLTVT.

The V and J genes are TRBV19 and TRBJ1-1; D not certain. CDR3 length equals 16 residues. Germline loops: CDR1 LNHDA, CDR2 SQIVND (reference sequence). Trimming took off 7 bases at V and 2 bases at J, with 20 bases between the two ends. This chain's CDR3 is CASTPIGLISNTEAFF. As DNA, the CDR3 is TGTGCCAGTACCCCCATCGGCTTGATATCCAACACTGAAGCTTTCTTT. Filled out from reference TRBV19 and TRBJ1-1, the complete variable domain reads DGGITQSPKYLFRKEGQNVTLSCEQNLNHDAMYWYRQDPGQGLRLIYYSQIVNDFQKGDIAEGYSVSREKKESFPLTVTSAQKNPTAFYLCASTPIGLISNTEAFFGQGTRLTVV.

The rearrangement uses TRBV5-1 and TRBJ2-1, with TRBD2 identical over 13 bases. Germline lookup yields CDR1 SGHRS and CDR2 YFSETQ. The CDR3 totals 16 residues. Losses at the gene ends were 4 bases for V and 7 bases for J; bases not matched to a gene: 8. CDR3 loop: CASSRGWTSGSNEQFF. In DNA form, the CDR3 reads TGCGCCAGCAGCCGGGGGTGGACTAGCGGGAGTAATGAGCAGTTCTTC.

The chain recombines TRBV28 with TRBJ2-2; D is unresolved. This CDR3 has 15 residues. The ends were cut back, 3 bases at V and 4 bases at J, with 12 bases in the middle. CDR1 is MDHEN and CDR2 is SYDVKM in the germline V gene. CDR3 sequence: CASSFAGRATGELFF. The CDR3, as DNA: TGTGCCAGCAGTTTTGCAGGTCGCGCCACCGGGGAGCTGTTTTTT.

The chain links TRBV4-1 to TRBJ2-7; 14 bases line up with TRBD2. The CDR3 is made up of 18 amino acids. CDR1 is MGHRA, CDR2 YSYEKL, per germline. The J segment lost 7 bases and the V segment lost 3 bases, leaving 14 bases of the junction unmatched. The CDR3 bases are TGCGCCAGCAGCCACGAGCCGGGACTAGCGGGAGTAGGAGGGGAGCAGTACTTC. Translating gives CASSHEPGLAGVGGEQYF.

For this clone: This specimen includes other DNA sequences encoding the same CDR3. The CDR3 region has the DNA TGTGCCAGTAGTCTTCCGGGACAGGGGAACTATGGCTACACCTTC. This gives the protein CASSLPGQGNYGYTF. The chain is built from TRBV19 and TRBJ1-2; 10 bases agree with TRBD1. The ends lost 5 bases at V and 2 bases at J; junction bases unmatched: 5. CDR3 length: 15 amino acids. Germline V gives CDR1 LNHDA, CDR2 SQIVND (reference sequence).

The chain has TRBV7-8 and TRBJ2-7; unclear D gene. This CDR3 spans 14 amino acids. The germline V gene has CDR1 SGHVS and CDR2 FQNEAQ. V lost 3 bases and J lost 2, with 11 bases in between. Here the CDR3 reads CASSFGYGPYEQYF. CDR3 in DNA: TGTGCCAGCAGCTTCGGGTACGGACCCTACGAGCAGTACTTC.

The chain uses TRBV2 and TRBJ2-1; maybe TRBD2 (5 bases). Trimming pared 5 bases from V and 0 bases from J, leaving 11 bases between. From germline, CDR1 is SNHLY and CDR2 FYNNEI. The CDR3 spans 15 residues. In nucleotides, the CDR3 is TGTGCCAGCAGTTCCGAGCGGTCCTCCTACAATGAGCAGTTCTTC. This encodes CASSSERSSYNEQFF.

As for this clone: Other DNA sequences within the sample encode an identical CDR3. The chain has TRBV6-1 and TRBJ2-7; D unclear. CDR3 size: 13 residues. Trimming stripped 0 bases from V and 3 bases from J, with 6 bases between. Germline assignment: CDR1 MNHNS and CDR2 SASEGT. The CDR3 coding sequence is TGTGCCAGCAGTGAAGCAGGGATCTACGAGCAGTACTTC. It encodes CASSEAGIYEQYF.

The chain recombines TRBV11-3 with TRBJ2-3, with 7 nucleotides matching TRBD2. Germline-derived CDR1 and CDR2 are SGHNT and YENEEA. After removal of 5 bases from V and 4 bases from J, the junction contained 6 bases not matched to a gene. The CDR3 runs to 14 residues. As DNA, the CDR3 is TGTGCCAGCAGCGGTACTAGCGCCCCAGATACGCAGTATTTT. Translation gives CASSGTSAPDTQYF.

This chain joins TRBV5-6 and TRBJ2-2; TRBD1 aligns across 8 bases. CDR1 is SGHDT, CDR2 YYEEEE, per germline. With V trimmed by 4 bases and J by 6 bases, 5 bases remained unmatched. There are 14 residues in the CDR3. CDR3 DNA: TGTGCCAGCAGCCCTGACAGGGGCGCCGGGGAGCTGTTTTTT. It yields the protein CASSPDRGAGELFF.